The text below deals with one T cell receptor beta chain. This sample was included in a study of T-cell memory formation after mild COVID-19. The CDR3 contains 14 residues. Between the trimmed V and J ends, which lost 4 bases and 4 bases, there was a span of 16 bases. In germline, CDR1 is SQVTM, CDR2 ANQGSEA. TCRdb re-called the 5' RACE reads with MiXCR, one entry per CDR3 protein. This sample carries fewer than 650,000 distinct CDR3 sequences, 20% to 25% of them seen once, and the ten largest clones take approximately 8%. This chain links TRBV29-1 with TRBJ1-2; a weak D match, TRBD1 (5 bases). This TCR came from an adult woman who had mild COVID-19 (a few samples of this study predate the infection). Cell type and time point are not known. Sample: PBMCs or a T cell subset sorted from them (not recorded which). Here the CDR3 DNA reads TGCAGCGTTGTCGTCGGAATCGGGGGCTATGGCTACACCTTC. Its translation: CSVVVGIGGYGYTF.